This T cell receptor (beta chain) was captured in a study of blood T cell repertoires in COVID-19. The cohort comprised adults aged roughly 18 to 95 years residing in under 30 US areas. Germline assignment: CDR1 MNHNS and CDR2 SASEGT. Trimming left V 1 base short and J 2 bases short, with 12 bases between. The CDR3 is 16 residues long. Using immunoSEQ multiplex PCR, the repertoire was profiled, and TCRdb retains in-frame clones only, with some absent. The table includes some 170,000 clones, about 78% detected once. J is TRBJ2-1 and V is TRBV6-1; tentative D call: TRBD2 (6 bases). The sample taken for sequencing was PBMCs or T cells enriched from blood (not recorded which). This TCR derives from a woman between 45 and 60 years old who had recovered from COVID-19. Written as DNA, the CDR3 is TGTGCCAGCAGTGAAGGATTGGGACTTGCCTACAATGAGCAGTTCTTC. It codes for CASSEGLGLAYNEQFF.